The 25 T cell receptor beta chains in this list originate from one sample, sequenced in a study of T cell repertoires in cytomegalovirus infection. MiXCR was run by TCRdb on the reads, yielding one entry per CDR3 protein. This sample has about 740,000 distinct CDR3 sequences, with roughly a third found just once. Sequenced sample: PBMCs. All receptors come from a human donor in good health (CMV status not recorded). Some clones in this sample may be carry-over from other donors' samples.

The gene calls are TRBV20-1 and TRBJ1-1; D unclear. With 6 bases removed from V and 1 base from J, the gap between germline ends came to 15 bases. CDR1 DFQATT and CDR2 SNEGSKA come from the germline V gene (reference sequence). The CDR3 is 14 amino acids. CDR3 in amino acids: CSAAPPGTNTEAFF. The CDR3 DNA follows: TGCAGTGCCGCACCCCCGGGAACGAACACTGAAGCTTTCTTT.

This clonotype turned up a few times. A clone one base away is much larger, so this may be a read error. This rearrangement joins TRBV12-3 or TRBV12-4 to TRBJ2-7; D might be TRBD2 (5 bases). V was clipped by 6 bases and J by 2 bases, with 11 bases between them. The CDR3 loop spans 13 amino acids. The CDR3: CASSPEGPYEQYF. In DNA, the CDR3 is TGTGCCAGCAGCCCTGAGGGCCCCTACGAGCAGTACTTC.

CDR3 protein: CASNLYRPIEAFF. CDR3 sequence (DNA): TGTGCCAGCAACCTCTACAGGCCCATTGAAGCTTTCTTT. The chain is built from TRBV28 and TRBJ1-1, with D possibly matching TRBD1 (5 bases). The germline CDR1 and CDR2 sequences are MDHEN and SYDVKM. This CDR3 has 13 amino acids. With 7 bases removed from V and 7 bases from J, the gap between germline ends came to 16 bases. Looking up the rest from reference TRBV28 and TRBJ1-1 gives the full variable domain: DVKVTQSSRYLVKRTGEKVFLECVQDMDHENMFWYRQDPGLGLRLIYFSYDVKMKEKGDIPEGYSVSREKKERFSLILESASTNQTSMYLCASNLYRPIEAFFGQGTRLTVV.

CDR3 sequence (DNA): TGTGCCAGCAGGACACAACAGGGTCTGGACTATGGCTACACCTTC. Amino acids: CASRTQQGLDYGYTF. This rearrangement joins TRBV27 to TRBJ1-2; D is perhaps TRBD1 (6 bases). The CDR3 is 15 amino acids. The germline gives CDR1 MNHEY, CDR2 SMNVEV (reference sequence). Trimming left V 6 bases short and J 3 bases short, with 17 bases between.

This clonotype was counted between two and nine times. The gene calls are TRBV27 and TRBJ2-7; D gene ambiguous. Germline V gives CDR1 MNHEY, CDR2 SMNVEV (reference sequence). V lost 8 bases and J 2 bases, leaving 16 bases between the germline ends. There are 14 residues in the CDR3. As DNA, the CDR3 is TGTGCCAGCTATAAGACTGGCGAGGCCTACGAGCAGTACTTC. It codes for CASYKTGEAYEQYF.

The genes are TRBV7-8 and TRBJ1-2; 12 nucleotides align to TRBD1. CDR3 size: 16 residues. Trimming cost V 1 base and J 9 bases; bases outside gene matches: 9. The germline CDR1 and CDR2 sequences are SGHVS and FQNEAQ. CDR3 sequence (DNA): TGTGCCAGCAGCTTAGAGGGACAGGGGGCAGGGTATTGCTACACCTTC. Translated, it gives CASSLEGQGAGYCYTF.

The chain uses TRBV6-2 or TRBV6-3 and TRBJ2-3; 8 positions agree with TRBD2. V lost 0 bases to trimming and J lost 0 bases; unmatched junction nucleotides: 11. Germline V gene lookup returns CDR1 MNHEY and CDR2 SVGEGT. The CDR3 runs 19 residues. The CDR3 loop is CASSYSPSGGDSSTDTQYF. CDR3 DNA sequence: TGTGCCAGCAGTTACTCGCCCAGCGGGGGCGACTCTAGCACAGATACGCAGTATTTT.

Regarding this clonotype: A much larger clone sits a single nucleotide away, making a read error possible. The V and J genes are TRBV24-1 and TRBJ2-5; D ambiguous. Germline CDR1 KGHDR, CDR2 SFDVKD. CDR3 length equals 12 residues. V shed 7 bases and J shed 4 bases, with 9 bases lying between them. The CDR3 nucleotides read TGTGCCACCAGGAAGGTAGGAGAGACCCAGTACTTC. It specifies CATRKVGETQYF.

The CDR3 DNA is TGTGCCAGCAGCTCGACCGCCGGGACGCGGGCTTTCTTT. It codes for CASSSTAGTRAFF. The chain employs TRBV7-9 and TRBJ1-1; a weak D match, TRBD1 (5 bases). This CDR3 spans 13 amino acids. Germline V gene data show CDR1 as SEHNR and CDR2 as FQNEAQ (reference sequence). V dropped 4 bases and J dropped 11 bases, with 17 bases sitting between them.

In this sample, this clonotype turned up a few times. The chain recombines TRBV6-6 with TRBJ2-1; D is perhaps TRBD1 (6 bases). The CDR3 consists of 14 residues. V shed 6 bases and J shed 5 bases, with 14 bases lying between them. CDR1 is MNHNY and CDR2 is SVGAGI in the germline V gene (reference sequence). CDR3 loop: CASRGEGDHNEQFF. For the CDR3, the DNA is TGTGCCAGCAGGGGAGAGGGGGACCACAATGAGCAGTTCTTC.

This chain joins TRBV6-6 and TRBJ2-2; 11 bases line up with TRBD2. CDR1 is MNHNY, CDR2 SVGAGI, per germline (reference sequence). J was trimmed by 3 bases and V by 5 bases; bases with no gene match: 5. The length of the CDR3 is 16 residues. The DNA for the CDR3 is TGTGCCAGCAGTCCACTAGCGGGGGATCACACCGGGGAGCTGTTTTTT. This encodes CASSPLAGDHTGELFF.

This clonotype was counted between two and nine times. The chain uses TRBV15 and TRBJ1-1; TRBD1 matches at 8 bases. Germline V CDR1 and CDR2: LNHNV, YYDKDF (reference sequence). The trim removed 2 bases at V and 1 base at J, leaving 6 bases unmatched. CDR3 length equals 16 residues. The CDR3 coding sequence is TGTGCCACCAGCAGACAGGGGGCGCGGGGGAACACTGAAGCTTTCTTT. Amino acids: CATSRQGARGNTEAFF.

CDR3 sequence (DNA): TGTGCCACCAGCAGGGAAACAGGGGGATTCTCCTACGAGCAGTACTTC. Translating gives CATSRETGGFSYEQYF. V and J are TRBV15 and TRBJ2-7; 8 positions match TRBD1. Germline-derived CDR1 and CDR2 are LNHNV and YYDKDF (reference sequence). V lost 3 bases to trimming and J lost 0 bases; unmatched junction nucleotides: 7. CDR3 length: 16 amino acids.

With regard to this clonotype: At one of its ends the junction is not consistent with the germline gene, which may arise from a read error. The chain carries TRBV15 and TRBJ1-3, with D unclear. Germline V gene data show CDR1 as LNHNV and CDR2 as YYDKDF (reference sequence). The length of the CDR3 is 17 residues. The CDR3 coding sequence is TGTTCCACCAGCAGAGATCGCGGACGATACTCTGGAAACACCATATATTTT. Translated: CSTSRDRGRYSGNTIYF.

The chain joins TRBV12-3 or TRBV12-4 to TRBJ2-3; a weak D match, TRBD1 (6 bases). Trimming shortened V by 6 bases and J by 4 bases, and 17 bases separated the two germline ends. The CDR3 covers 15 residues. The DNA of the CDR3 is TGTGCCAGCAGCTTAACCCGGACAGAAGCAGATACGCAGTATTTT. This codes for CASSLTRTEADTQYF.

This chain connects TRBV27 to TRBJ2-7; TRBD2 matches 15 bases. Looked up from germline, CDR1 is MNHEY and CDR2 is SMNVEV (reference sequence). There are 16 residues in the CDR3. With 4 bases clipped from V and 3 bases from J, the junction kept 4 bases outside the gene matches. The CDR3 DNA sequence: TGTGCCAGCAGTTCCCGGACTAGCGGGAGGGTCTACGAGCAGTACTTC. Its translation: CASSSRTSGRVYEQYF.

The chain joins TRBV18 to TRBJ1-5; the D gene is possibly TRBD1 (5 bases). Per germline, CDR1 KGHSH and CDR2 LQKENI. The V end was cut by 4 bases, the J end by 5 bases, with 18 bases between. The CDR3 runs to 16 residues. CDR3: CASSRFPQGFHQPQHF. The CDR3 nucleotides read TGTGCCAGCTCACGTTTTCCTCAGGGTTTTCATCAGCCCCAGCATTTT.

The rearrangement links TRBV5-1 to TRBJ2-4; 9 nucleotides align to TRBD1. Trimming at V came to 3 bases and at J to 0 bases, leaving 10 bases not matched to a gene. CDR1 is SGHRS and CDR2 is YFSETQ in the germline V gene. The CDR3 extends over 18 amino acids. The CDR3 sequence: CASSSGRWDREAKNIQYF. CDR3 sequence (DNA): TGCGCCAGCAGCTCGGGCCGTTGGGACAGGGAAGCCAAAAACATTCAGTACTTC.

This chain joins TRBV2 and TRBJ2-1; TRBD2 matches 14 bases. Germline V CDR1 and CDR2: SNHLY, FYNNEI. With V trimmed by 2 bases and J by 9 bases, 6 bases remained unmatched. The length of the CDR3 is 16 residues. CDR3 sequence (DNA): TGTGCCAGCAGTGAATGGACTAGCGGGAGGATGGGTGAGCAGTTCTTC. Residues: CASSEWTSGRMGEQFF.

The table lists this clonotype with a few counts. This chain connects TRBV5-6 to TRBJ2-2; D unclear. Deletions cut 4 bases from V and 0 bases from J, with 10 bases between. The CDR3 is 15 residues long. Looked up from germline, CDR1 is SGHDT and CDR2 is YYEEEE. The CDR3 DNA sequence: TGTGCCAGCAGCGAAACAACAGCGAACACCGGGGAGCTGTTTTTT. This gives the protein CASSETTANTGELFF.

The V gene is TRBV25-1, the J gene TRBJ2-1; D gene ambiguous. This CDR3 comprises 13 residues. The V end lost 1 base, the J end lost 6 bases, and 7 bases lay between the germline ends. Germline V lookup: CDR1 MGHDK, CDR2 SYGVNS. CDR3: CASSESLPNEQFF. The CDR3 region has the DNA TGTGCCAGCAGTGAATCTCTCCCCAATGAGCAGTTCTTC.

Comment on this clonotype: The junction does not match germline at one end; this may be a read error. The V call is TRBV7-2, the J call TRBJ2-1; tentative D call: TRBD2 (5 bases). The CDR3 contains 15 residues. Germline V gene sequence: CDR1 SGHTA, CDR2 FQGNSA. The CDR3 protein is CASSLARTYGNEHFF. DNA for the CDR3: TGTGCCAGCAGCTTAGCCCGGACCTACGGGAATGAGCATTTCTTC.

This clonotype showed up just a few times. The CDR3 coding sequence is TGTGCCACCAGCAGCCAGACTAGCGGGACTTCGAATGAGCAGTTCTTC. Protein: CATSSQTSGTSNEQFF. The chain recombines TRBV24-1 with TRBJ2-1, with TRBD2 identical over 11 bases. Losses at the gene ends were 7 bases for V and 7 bases for J; bases not matched to a gene: 11. From germline, CDR1 is KGHDR and CDR2 SFDVKD. This CDR3 region has 16 residues.

The chain joins TRBV29-1 to TRBJ2-6; D ambiguous. The CDR3 is made up of 15 amino acids. The V end was cut by 3 bases, the J end by 0 bases, with 9 bases between. Germline CDR1 and CDR2: SQVTM and ANQGSEA. The CDR3 reads CSVEAPGSGANVLTF. In DNA, the CDR3 is TGCAGCGTTGAGGCGCCCGGCTCTGGGGCCAACGTCCTGACTTTC.

The genes are TRBV7-6 and TRBJ2-7, with TRBD2 matching over 8 bases. V was pared by 5 bases and J by 2 bases, with 11 bases of the junction left unmatched. Germline V gene data show CDR1 as SGHVS and CDR2 as FNYEAQ. The CDR3 is 16 amino acids. The CDR3: CASSAPFAGGTYEQYF. In DNA form, the CDR3 reads TGTGCCAGCAGCGCCCCGTTTGCGGGAGGTACCTACGAGCAGTACTTC. The variable domain in full, completed from reference TRBV7-6 and TRBJ2-7, reads GAGVSQSPRYKVTKRGQDVALRCDPISGHVSLYWYRQALGQGPEFLTYFNYEAQQDKSGLPNDRFSAERPEGSISTLTIQRTEQRDSAMYRCASSAPFAGGTYEQYFGPGTRLTVT.